These 20 T cell receptor beta chains were sequenced from one sample in a study of a mutant IDH1 vaccine in newly diagnosed glioma. Profiled with immunoSEQ multiplex PCR; TCRdb holds only in-frame clones, not every one. Here the sample spans 50,000 to 70,000 clones, roughly 77% being singletons. These receptors' targets are unknown. Time point described: week 23, last vaccination. Mutant IDH1 20-mer peptide, at 300 ug, made up each vaccine dose, with topical imiquimod. The sample was PBMCs, taken from a glioma patient whose treatment included an IDH1 peptide vaccine. The receptor source for this set is a woman aged 40 to 50 with glioma. Some clones in this sample may be carry-over from other donors' samples.

This sequence joins TRBV27 and TRBJ2-1, with 9 bases identical to TRBD1. V was clipped by 6 bases and J by 4 bases; unmatched bases: 4. Germline-derived CDR1 and CDR2 are MNHEY and SMNVEV (reference sequence). The length of the CDR3 is 14 residues. The CDR3 DNA sequence: TGTGCCAGCAGCGAGACAGGGGGGTACAATGAGCAGTTCTTC. This codes for CASSETGGYNEQFF.

This clone was counted a single time. V is TRBV15 and J is TRBJ2-1; D gene unclear. V dropped 0 bases and J dropped 4 bases, with 16 bases sitting between them. The CDR3 contains 17 residues. From germline, CDR1 is LNHNV and CDR2 YYDKDF (reference sequence). The CDR3 DNA is TGTGCCACCAGCAGAGAGGTATTCGGTTCCTCATACAATGAGCAGTTCTTC. Translating it yields CATSREVFGSSYNEQFF.

V gene TRBV7-8 combines with J gene TRBJ1-5; no clear D. With 1 base removed from V and 1 base from J, the gap between germline ends came to 8 bases. Germline lookup yields CDR1 SGHVS and CDR2 FQNEAQ. This CDR3 region has 15 residues. CDR3 loop: CASSLVSGSNQPQHF. DNA of the CDR3: TGTGCCAGCAGCTTAGTAAGTGGGAGCAATCAGCCCCAGCATTTT.

The rearrangement uses TRBV5-1 and TRBJ1-1; 8 bases map to TRBD1. The CDR3 runs 17 residues. CDR1 is SGHRS, CDR2 YFSETQ, per germline. Trimming took 0 bases from V and 4 from J; bases not matched to a gene: 11. CDR3 in DNA: TGCGCCAGCAGCTTGGAGGGGCAGGGGGCGTGGGGCACTGAAGCTTTCTTT. Its translation: CASSLEGQGAWGTEAFF.

The DNA for the CDR3 is TGTGCCAGCGCTCGCGGGCGAGCGAACACCGGGGAGCTGTTTTTT. As protein: CASARGRANTGELFF. The chain employs TRBV2 and TRBJ2-2; D is perhaps TRBD2 (5 bases). This CDR3 comprises 15 residues. Germline lookup yields CDR1 SNHLY and CDR2 FYNNEI. The germline V and J ends were trimmed by 8 bases and 0 bases, with 13 bases remaining between them.

V usage is TRBV19 and J usage is TRBJ2-1; tentative D call: TRBD2 (6 bases). In germline, CDR1 is LNHDA, CDR2 SQIVND (reference sequence). The V end was cut by 4 bases, the J end by 8 bases, with 18 bases between. The CDR3 is made up of 15 amino acids. CDR3 protein: CASSNPGLRVHEQFF. The CDR3 DNA is TGTGCCAGTAGTAACCCGGGACTGCGGGTCCATGAGCAGTTCTTC.

The V call is TRBV30, the J call TRBJ1-1; weak D call: TRBD1 (6 bases). The germline V and J ends were trimmed by 6 bases and 5 bases, with 19 bases remaining between them. CDR1 GTSNPN and CDR2 SVGIG come from the germline V gene (reference sequence). The CDR3 runs 14 residues. The CDR3 reads CACEGGDFGTEAFF. The CDR3 nucleotides read TGTGCCTGTGAAGGGGGAGATTTTGGGACTGAAGCTTTCTTT.

This chain connects TRBV7-9 to TRBJ1-2; D unresolved. This CDR3 is 14 amino acids long. Germline V gene data show CDR1 as SEHNR and CDR2 as FQNEAQ (reference sequence). The V end was cut by 5 bases, the J end by 4 bases, with 14 bases between. The CDR3 DNA follows: TGTGCCAGCAGCCCGCAACGGCCTCTCTATGGCTACACCTTC. Translating it yields CASSPQRPLYGYTF.

The chain carries TRBV7-9 and TRBJ1-6; 8 nucleotides agree with TRBD1. The CDR3 runs to 14 residues. Looked up from germline, CDR1 is SEHNR and CDR2 is FQNEAQ (reference sequence). The V gene end was trimmed by 4 bases and the J gene end by 7 bases; junction bases not matched to a gene: 3. This CDR3 reads CASSYGQGNSPLHF. CDR3 DNA sequence: TGTGCCAGCAGCTACGGACAGGGCAATTCACCCCTCCACTTT.

This rearrangement joins TRBV6-6 to TRBJ1-1; 7 bases are a match to TRBD1. This CDR3 is built from 11 residues. The junction had 4 bases not matched to a gene; V was cut back by 7 bases and J by 8 bases. Germline V gives CDR1 MNHNY, CDR2 SVGAGI (reference sequence). CDR3 residues: CASTDRVEAFF. CDR3 in DNA: TGTGCCAGCACCGACAGGGTGGAAGCTTTCTTT.

This chain joins TRBV18 and TRBJ2-7; weak D call: TRBD1 (5 bases). CDR3 length: 15 amino acids. V lost 3 bases, J lost 5 bases, and 17 bases lay in between. Germline V CDR1 and CDR2: KGHSH, LQKENI. CDR3 residues: CASSPPGQGSHEQYF. The CDR3 DNA is TGTGCCAGCTCACCCCCGGGCCAGGGTTCCCACGAGCAGTACTTC.

This sequence joins TRBV30 and TRBJ1-4; 10 nucleotides line up with TRBD1. V lost 0 bases to trimming and J lost 5 bases; unmatched junction nucleotides: 3. The CDR3 has 15 amino acids. Germline CDR1 and CDR2: GTSNPN and SVGIG (reference sequence). In nucleotides, the CDR3 is TGTGCCTGGAGTGTGGGGACAGGGGCGAATGAAAAACTGTTTTTT. It translates to CAWSVGTGANEKLFF. Drawing the rest from reference TRBV30 and TRBJ1-4, the complete variable domain is SQTIHQWPATLVQPVGSPLSLECTVEGTSNPNLYWYRQAAGRGLQLLFYSVGIGQISSEVPQNLSASRPQDRQFILSSKKLLLSDSGFYLCAWSVGTGANEKLFFGSGTQLSVL.

This sequence joins TRBV30 and TRBJ1-4, with D hard to call. V was shortened by 0 bases and J by 1 base, with 0 bases between the two germline ends. This CDR3 region has 12 residues. The germline V gene has CDR1 GTSNPN and CDR2 SVGIG (reference sequence). Here the CDR3 reads CAWSVTNEKLFF. The CDR3 nucleotides are TGTGCCTGGAGTGTAACTAATGAAAAACTGTTTTTT. Based on the CDR3 plus reference TRBV30 and TRBJ1-4, the full variable domain is SQTIHQWPATLVQPVGSPLSLECTVEGTSNPNLYWYRQAAGRGLQLLFYSVGIGQISSEVPQNLSASRPQDRQFILSSKKLLLSDSGFYLCAWSVTNEKLFFGSGTQLSVL.

The chain couples TRBV2 to TRBJ1-4; D is perhaps TRBD1 (6 bases). The germline gives CDR1 SNHLY, CDR2 FYNNEI. Trimming shortened V by 6 bases and J by 6 bases, and 8 bases separated the two germline ends. CDR3 size: 12 residues. The CDR3 coding sequence is TGTGCCAGCAGGGGACACTATGAAAAACTGTTTTTT. Translated, it gives CASRGHYEKLFF.

This clone was found once. The rearrangement links TRBV5-6 to TRBJ2-3, with 9 bases lining up with TRBD2. The length of the CDR3 is 15 residues. V shed 1 base, J shed 4 bases, and the junction held 4 bases outside the gene matches. Germline V gene sequence: CDR1 SGHDT, CDR2 YYEEEE. DNA for the CDR3: TGTGCCAGCAGCTTGTCGGGCGGGGGGGCAGATACGCAGTATTTT. Amino acid sequence: CASSLSGGGADTQYF.

This chain uses TRBV6-5 with TRBJ1-5; TRBD1 matches 9 bases. With V trimmed by 7 bases and J by 6 bases, 10 bases remained unmatched. The CDR3 runs 15 residues. CDR1 and CDR2 from the germline V gene are MNHEY and SVGAGI. This CDR3 reads CASKPGQGASQPQHF. The CDR3 DNA sequence: TGTGCCAGCAAACCGGGACAGGGAGCAAGTCAGCCCCAGCATTTT.

This clone was seen only a few times. The chain combines TRBV28 with TRBJ1-1; no clear D. Per the germline V gene, CDR1 is MDHEN and CDR2 is SYDVKM. The CDR3 consists of 14 residues. Trimming cost V 5 bases and J 4 bases, with 14 bases left between them. CDR3: CASSVPGGSTEAFF. The CDR3 DNA is TGTGCCAGCAGTGTGCCCGGTGGGAGCACTGAAGCTTTCTTT.

This chain connects TRBV6-1 to TRBJ1-5; TRBD1 might be the D (5 bases). The CDR3 runs to 15 residues. V lost 4 bases and J lost 0, with 10 bases in between. Germline V gives CDR1 MNHNS, CDR2 SASEGT. The CDR3: CASSGQGISNQPQHF. The CDR3 DNA sequence: TGTGCCAGCAGTGGGCAGGGAATTAGCAATCAGCCCCAGCATTTT.

This chain links TRBV7-9 with TRBJ2-7, with D unresolved. From germline, CDR1 is SEHNR and CDR2 FQNEAQ (reference sequence). The CDR3 totals 13 residues. V lost 10 bases, J lost 5 bases, and 18 bases lay in between. CDR3 residues: CAINPVEGHEQYF. The DNA for the CDR3 is TGTGCCATCAATCCGGTAGAAGGCCACGAGCAGTACTTC.

The chain uses TRBV6-5 and TRBJ2-1; 9 nucleotides align to TRBD2. The V and J ends lost 6 bases and 4 bases, in that order; junction bases with no gene match: 7. CDR1 and CDR2 (germline): MNHEY, SVGAGI. The CDR3 spans 15 residues. The CDR3 region has the DNA TGTGCCAGCAGCCGAGCGGGGGGACTTTACAATGAGCAGTTCTTC. Translating gives CASSRAGGLYNEQFF.